The 6 T cell receptor beta chains presented below share a single source sample, sequenced in a study of blood T cell repertoires in COVID-19. Libraries were prepared by immunoSEQ multiplex PCR; TCRdb keeps only in-frame clonotypes and omits some of them. This sample has around 120,000 clones, with about 80% found just once. The sequenced sample was peripheral blood. These TCRs come from a man between 65 and 80 years old with active or convalescent COVID-19.

The chain links TRBV14 to TRBJ2-2; D might be TRBD2 (5 bases). Germline lookup yields CDR1 SGHDN and CDR2 FVKESK. This CDR3 is 14 amino acids long. V lost 4 bases and J lost 9, with 15 bases in between. The CDR3 DNA sequence: TGTGCCAGCAGCCGGGTAGGAGGCCTTCGGGAGCTGTTTTTT. Its protein is CASSRVGGLRELFF.

The genes are TRBV6-1 and TRBJ1-2; D may be TRBD1 (6 bases). V was clipped by 3 bases and J by 5 bases, with 10 bases between them. The CDR3 has 13 amino acids. CDR1 MNHNS and CDR2 SASEGT come from the germline V gene. CDR3 amino acids: CASSEKQGYGYTF. CDR3 sequence (DNA): TGTGCCAGCAGTGAGAAACAGGGTTATGGCTACACCTTC.

J is TRBJ1-2 and V is TRBV20-1; perhaps TRBD1 as D (5 bases). CDR3 length: 11 amino acids. Germline assignment: CDR1 DFQATT and CDR2 SNEGSKA (reference sequence). The DNA of the CDR3 is TGCAGCGCTCGGGGGGTCTATGGCTACACCTTC. Translated, it gives CSARGVYGYTF.

This sequence joins TRBV5-1 and TRBJ1-1, with no clear D. CDR1 and CDR2 (germline): SGHRS, YFSETQ. The germline V and J ends were trimmed by 0 bases and 0 bases, with 9 bases remaining between them. The CDR3 sequence is 15 residues long. DNA of the CDR3: TGCGCCAGCAGCTTGGCCGCAGGAATGAACACTGAAGCTTTCTTT. This translates into CASSLAAGMNTEAFF.

The chain combines TRBV5-4 with TRBJ2-7; 7 nucleotides align to TRBD1. This CDR3 contains 16 residues. V trimming: 4 bases; J trimming: 3 bases; junction bases outside the gene matches: 13. The germline gives CDR1 SGHNT, CDR2 YYREEE (reference sequence). The CDR3 loop is CASSVIQGSSRYEQYF. CDR3 nucleotides: TGTGCCAGCAGCGTTATACAGGGGAGTAGCCGCTACGAGCAGTACTTC.

The rearrangement uses TRBV19 and TRBJ1-4; a weak D match, TRBD1 (5 bases). The CDR3 is made up of 15 amino acids. Deletions cut 6 bases from V and 6 bases from J, with 17 bases between. Germline CDR1 LNHDA, CDR2 SQIVND (reference sequence). The CDR3 region has the DNA TGTGCCAGTAGGGAGGGTTTAAGGGGAGATGAAAAACTGTTTTTT. Encoded protein: CASREGLRGDEKLFF.